This TCR beta chain was captured in a study of regulatory T cells in long-lasting Graves disease (dated by TCRdb to about 2021). Looking at the study overall: Antithyroid drugs had been taken for less than 3 months by newly diagnosed Graves' disease patients. The study took place in China and was registered as a clinical trial. This study used TCR sequencing and RNA sequencing of peripheral blood to compare persistent Graves' disease patients against newly diagnosed Graves' disease patients. TCR sequencing covered around 13 persistent and some 20 newly diagnosed Graves' disease patients, some 35 samples in total. Paper-wide results and their limitations: More public clonotypes were shared among persistent patients (under 3,000) than among newly diagnosed patients (roughly 1,000). Preferential use of TRBV28, TRBJ1-2 and TRBJ2-5 was observed in persistent disease, whereas TRBV20-1 and TRBJ2-1 were favored in newly diagnosed disease. Sequencing and analysis were limited to the TCR beta chain. As a limitation, the authors acknowledged that the small sample size may reduce accuracy. Compared with newly diagnosed patients, patients with persistent Graves' disease had lower TCR Shannon entropy and fewer highly expanded clones, which suggests clonal expansion. Only peripheral blood was studied, because thyroid tissue, the primary lesion, was inaccessible.

In the germline V gene, CDR1 corresponds to SQVTM and CDR2 to ANQGSEA. Trimming takes 4 bases off V and 4 bases off J; junction bases not matched to a gene: 11. The CDR3, cysteine through phenylalanine, is 16 amino acids long. Only the CDR3 portion is preserved as DNA: 48 bases, with reading frame beginning at the first base. To prepare the library, multiplex PCR was applied. The listed sequencing device is Illumina HiSeq 4000. TCR beta libraries were built with iRepertoire HTBI primers and Arm-PCR amplification of CDR3 regions. Gel purification was performed on PCR products prior to sequencing. Regarding the original processing steps: Across samples, roughly 60 TRBV and 12 to 15 TRBJ segments were identified and used for gene usage analysis of CDR3 amino acid clonotypes. Filtered high-quality paired reads were merged into contigs using COPE and FqMerger. BLAST was used to align contigs to IMGT TRBV, TRBD and TRBJ reference genes, and CDR3 was defined according to IMGT. Any clonotype with a frequency above 0.1% was counted as a highly expanded clone. Shannon entropy served as the measure of repertoire diversity, while the Gini coefficient captured V-J evenness. A clonotype was considered public if more than one individual shared it. TCRdb's own reprocessing of the public reads used fastp at Q25 and MiXCR and kept productive beta chains. CDR3 protein sequences are deduplicated, and each keeps its most common genes and DNA. These V and J calls derive from TCRdb rather than the authors' analysis. For this sample there are approximately 300,000 distinct CDR3 sequences; 15% to 20% appear just once. The biggest ten clones account for roughly 35% of the sample.

This clonotype was picked up many times. Its antigen remains undetermined. No much larger clonotype is one base removed from it; base qualities were not supplied. This specimen's time point label, per the study, means: newly diagnosed GD, antithyroid drugs for less than 3 months. For both TCR sequencing and RNA sequencing, RNA was extracted from PBMCs in TRIzol. Graves' disease was diagnosed according to American Thyroid Association guidelines. Patients were recruited from an endocrinology department in Xi'an, China. From each patient, approximately 9 milliliters of peripheral blood was collected into an EDTA anticoagulant tube. Ficoll Paque Plus density gradient separation was used to isolate PBMCs, and no further T cell sorting was done. An Agilent 2100 Bioanalyzer and agarose gel were used to assess RNA quality, and a NanoDrop 2000 was used to measure RNA concentration.

The V and J genes are TRBV29-1 and TRBJ2-3; the junction holds 10 bases that match TRBD1. This TCR was recovered from a female donor with Graves disease. The material sequenced was peripheral blood mononuclear cells (PBMCs), taken at new diagnosis, from a patient treated with antithyroid drugs. The nucleotide sequence reads TGCAGCGTTGTTGCCCGACGACAGGGGGCTGCAGATACGCAGTATTTT. It is translated as CSVVARRQGAADTQYF.